The 27 T cell receptor beta chains presented below share a single source sample, sequenced in a study of neoadjuvant anti-PD-1 for oral cavity cancer. Using immunoSEQ multiplex PCR, the repertoire was profiled, and TCRdb retains in-frame clones only, with some absent. The data show more than 11,000 clones, with 75% to 85% seen just once and over 2% held by the top ten. This sample's time point: after neoadjuvant nivolumab, at surgical resection. The sequencing used PBMCs, collected after nivolumab (anti-PD-1) treatment. These receptors were obtained from a person aged 35-79 years with oral cavity squamous cell carcinoma.

This clone appeared a few times. This chain links TRBV28 with TRBJ1-2; 9 bases map to TRBD1. Germline loops: CDR1 MDHEN, CDR2 SYDVKM. J gave up 2 bases and V 9 bases, and 7 bases lay outside the gene matches. This CDR3 is 14 amino acids long. Written as DNA, the CDR3 is TGTGCCAGTCGACAGGGACAGGGCAACTATGGCTACACCTTC. Translated: CASRQGQGNYGYTF.

The chain joins TRBV27 to TRBJ1-5, with D perhaps TRBD1 (5 bases). The V gene's germline CDR1 is MNHEY and CDR2 SMNVEV (reference sequence). Between the trimmed V and J ends, which lost 6 bases and 0 bases, there was a span of 12 bases. CDR3 size: 15 residues. CDR3 coding DNA: TGTGCCAGCAGCCAGGCGGGGGTTAGCAATCAGCCCCAGCATTTT. Its translation: CASSQAGVSNQPQHF.

About this clone itself: The junction departs from the called germline gene at one end, perhaps through a read error. The chain is built from TRBV6-5 and TRBJ2-1, with TRBD1 matching over 10 bases. The CDR3 has 14 residues. The germline CDR1 and CDR2 sequences are MNHEY and SVGAGI. For the CDR3, the DNA is TGTGCCAGCAGTTACTCAGGGACAGGGGACGGCATGCTCTTC. It translates to CASSYSGTGDGMLF.

Here the CDR3 reads CASRSGTQSQETQYF. DNA for the CDR3: TGCGCCAGCAGGAGTGGGACGCAGAGCCAAGAGACCCAGTACTTC. The chain combines TRBV5-1 with TRBJ2-5; D tentatively fits TRBD1 or TRBD2 (5 bases each). Trimming left V 5 bases short and J 1 base short, with 15 bases between. Germline assignment: CDR1 SGHRS and CDR2 YFSETQ. The CDR3 is made up of 15 amino acids.

The rearrangement uses TRBV10-1 and TRBJ2-2, with a possible D match to TRBD2 (6 bases). In germline, CDR1 is WNHNN, CDR2 SYGVQD (reference sequence). V was clipped by 6 bases and J by 4 bases, with 9 bases between them. The CDR3 contains 13 residues. The CDR3 reads CASSGGFTGELFF. As DNA, the CDR3 is TGCGCCAGCAGCGGGGGTTTCACCGGGGAGCTGTTTTTT.

The chain joins TRBV7-7 to TRBJ2-3; 8 bases align to TRBD2. V lost 5 bases, J lost 1 base, and 5 bases stayed unmatched. Germline values: CDR1 SSHAT, CDR2 FNYEAQ (reference sequence). This CDR3 is 15 amino acids long. CDR3 residues: CASSQGTSRTDTQYF. The CDR3 DNA sequence: TGTGCCAGCAGCCAAGGGACTAGTCGCACAGATACGCAGTATTTT.

V is TRBV19 and J is TRBJ1-1; weak D call: TRBD1 (5 bases). V shed 8 bases and J shed 7 bases, with 17 bases lying between them. There are 13 residues in the CDR3. CDR1 is LNHDA, CDR2 SQIVND, per germline (reference sequence). The DNA for the CDR3 is TGTGCCAGTTTCAGCAGGGATACACGTGAAGCTTTCTTT. Translated: CASFSRDTREAFF. Drawing the rest from reference TRBV19 and TRBJ1-1, the complete variable domain is DGGITQSPKYLFRKEGQNVTLSCEQNLNHDAMYWYRQDPGQGLRLIYYSQIVNDFQKGDIAEGYSVSREKKESFPLTVTSAQKNPTAFYLCASFSRDTREAFFGQGTRLTVV.

The chain joins TRBV5-1 to TRBJ2-5; 7 nucleotides agree with TRBD2. This CDR3 has 15 amino acids. J was trimmed by 2 bases and V by 2 bases; bases with no gene match: 6. Germline V gives CDR1 SGHRS, CDR2 YFSETQ. In DNA, the CDR3 is TGCGCCAGCAGCTTCGGTCTAGCGGAACAAGAGACCCAGTACTTC. Translating it yields CASSFGLAEQETQYF.

The V and J genes are TRBV27 and TRBJ1-2; D possibly corresponds to TRBD1 (6 bases). The CDR3 spans 15 residues. Germline assignment: CDR1 MNHEY and CDR2 SMNVEV (reference sequence). Trimming removed 6 bases at V and 1 base at J, with 15 bases between. The CDR3 sequence: CASSPSGTSNYGYTF. DNA for the CDR3: TGTGCCAGCAGCCCGTCGGGGACAAGTAACTATGGCTACACCTTC.

The rearrangement uses TRBV5-4 and TRBJ1-2; D remains ambiguous. Deletions cut 0 bases from V and 8 bases from J, with 11 bases between. Germline assignment: CDR1 SGHNT and CDR2 YYREEE (reference sequence). The CDR3 has 13 residues. The CDR3 DNA sequence: TGTGCCAGCAGCTTGGAAGGGTTCAGGGGCTACACCTTC. It encodes CASSLEGFRGYTF.

The chain carries TRBV7-3 and TRBJ2-2, with D possibly matching TRBD2 (6 bases). The CDR3 totals 15 residues. Looked up from germline, CDR1 is SGHTA and CDR2 is FQGTGA. V was pared by 4 bases and J by 7 bases, with 16 bases between. The DNA of the CDR3 is TGTGCCAGCAGCTCAGTAGCGGAACGGGGCGGGGAGCTGTTTTTT. Protein: CASSSVAERGGELFF.

The CDR3 spells CASSLEWGRPAYF. CDR3 DNA sequence: TGTGCCAGCAGCTTAGAGTGGGGGCGCCCAGCGTACTTC. V and J are TRBV7-6 and TRBJ2-7; D might be TRBD1 (6 bases). V dropped 1 base and J dropped 12 bases, with 16 bases sitting between them. The germline V gene encodes CDR1 SGHVS and CDR2 FNYEAQ. The CDR3 spans 13 residues.

The chain recombines TRBV19 with TRBJ2-1; D is undetermined. The V gene lost 6 bases and the J gene lost 4 bases, with 16 bases spanning the gap. CDR1 and CDR2 from the germline V gene are LNHDA and SQIVND (reference sequence). This CDR3 has 15 residues. CDR3 residues: CASSPMLRQYNEQFF. In DNA, the CDR3 is TGTGCCAGTAGCCCCATGCTCAGGCAGTACAATGAGCAGTTCTTC.

CDR3 residues: CASSLNRAAYEQYF. CDR3 coding DNA: TGTGCCAGCAGTTTAAACAGGGCAGCCTACGAGCAGTACTTC. J is TRBJ2-7 and V is TRBV27; a possible D gene is TRBD1 (6 bases). Germline CDR1 reads MNHEY; CDR2 reads SMNVEV (reference sequence). Trimming took off 2 bases at V and 2 bases at J, with 10 bases between the two ends. This CDR3 is 14 amino acids long.

Only one count was recorded for this clone. CDR3 amino acids: CAISKGLAGEETQYF. The DNA of the CDR3 is TGTGCCATCAGTAAGGGACTAGCGGGAGAAGAGACCCAGTACTTC. The V and J genes are TRBV10-3 and TRBJ2-5, with TRBD2 identical over 14 bases. From germline, CDR1 is ENHRY and CDR2 SYGVKD. With V trimmed by 5 bases and J by 3 bases, 2 bases remained unmatched. This CDR3 contains 15 residues.

The rearrangement uses TRBV30 and TRBJ1-5; no reliable D call. V was clipped by 1 base and J by 5 bases, with 6 bases between them. This CDR3 is 12 amino acids long. Germline V gene lookup returns CDR1 GTSNPN and CDR2 SVGIG (reference sequence). CDR3 DNA: TGTGCCTGGAGTGCCCCTTATCAGCCCCAGCATTTT. This gives the protein CAWSAPYQPQHF.

The chain employs TRBV6-1 and TRBJ2-6; D is uncertain. V was shortened by 3 bases and J by 0 bases, with 6 bases between the two germline ends. The germline CDR1 and CDR2 sequences are MNHNS and SASEGT. This CDR3 is built from 15 residues. The CDR3: CASSDTLSGANVLTF. The CDR3 coding sequence is TGTGCCAGCAGTGACACGCTCTCTGGGGCCAACGTCCTGACTTTC.

The rearrangement uses TRBV5-1 and TRBJ2-2, with D hard to call. V lost 3 bases and J 3 bases, leaving 3 bases between the germline ends. The CDR3 extends over 12 amino acids. Germline CDR1 is SGHRS and CDR2 is YFSETQ. The CDR3 sequence is CASSYHTGELFF. The CDR3 DNA reads TGCGCCAGCAGCTATCACACCGGGGAGCTGTTTTTT.

The CDR3 nucleotides are TGCGCCAGCAGCTTCGGACAGGGCGGGTACGAGCAGTACTTC. Residues: CASSFGQGGYEQYF. V is TRBV5-1 and J is TRBJ2-7; TRBD1 aligns across 8 bases. The CDR3 loop spans 14 amino acids. The germline gives CDR1 SGHRS, CDR2 YFSETQ. Trimming cost V 2 bases and J 4 bases; bases outside gene matches: 5.

The chain carries TRBV7-3 and TRBJ2-5; TRBD2 matches 7 bases. Losses at the gene ends were 7 bases for V and 3 bases for J; bases not matched to a gene: 8. Germline-derived CDR1 and CDR2 are SGHTA and FQGTGA. The CDR3 runs 14 residues. The chain's CDR3 is CASNKTSAEETQYF. The CDR3, as DNA: TGTGCCAGCAACAAAACTAGCGCAGAAGAGACCCAGTACTTC.

V and J are TRBV2 and TRBJ1-6; D is undetermined. The CDR3 covers 13 residues. From germline, CDR1 is SNHLY and CDR2 FYNNEI. Trimming pared 5 bases from V and 7 bases from J, leaving 9 bases between. CDR3 nucleotides: TGTGCCAGCAGTCAGGCCGAGAATTCACCCCTCCACTTT. It specifies CASSQAENSPLHF.

The rearrangement joins TRBV5-1 to TRBJ1-2; possibly TRBD1 for D (6 bases). V lost 0 bases and J lost 8, with 14 bases in between. The CDR3 spans 14 residues. Looked up from germline, CDR1 is SGHRS and CDR2 is YFSETQ. CDR3 region: CASSLEKGGGGYTF. The CDR3 bases are TGCGCCAGCAGCTTGGAAAAGGGGGGCGGGGGCTACACCTTC.

The chain joins TRBV4-2 to TRBJ2-7; 9 bases are shared with TRBD2. With V trimmed by 6 bases and J by 3 bases, 9 bases remained unmatched. From germline, CDR1 is LGHNA and CDR2 YNFKEQ. This CDR3 spans 15 amino acids. CDR3 in amino acids: CASRAGGLGHYEQYF. The CDR3 DNA reads as TGTGCCAGCAGAGCGGGAGGTCTTGGTCACTACGAGCAGTACTTC.

The chain has TRBV11-3 and TRBJ2-2; 7 bases fit TRBD1. CDR1 and CDR2 from the germline V gene are SGHNT and YENEEA. J gave up 3 bases and V 5 bases, and 6 bases lay outside the gene matches. CDR3 length equals 15 residues. The CDR3 DNA reads TGTGCCAGCAGCCTCGACAGGGTTCACACCGGGGAGCTGTTTTTT. As protein: CASSLDRVHTGELFF.

The table lists this clone with a count of one. The V and J genes are TRBV6-5 and TRBJ2-3, with TRBD1 as a possible D gene (6 bases). Trimming removed 6 bases from V and 1 base from J, with 14 bases in between. The CDR3 length is 15 residues. The germline gives CDR1 MNHEY, CDR2 SVGAGI. CDR3 sequence (DNA): TGTGCCAGCAGCTCGGACAGACCGCGCACAGATACGCAGTATTTT. This sequence encodes CASSSDRPRTDTQYF.

The DNA of the CDR3 is TGTGCCAGCAGCGCAGAGGCGCAGGCAACTAATGAAAAACTGTTTTTT. Its translation is CASSAEAQATNEKLFF. This chain connects TRBV7-9 to TRBJ1-4; D remains ambiguous. Germline CDR1 SEHNR, CDR2 FQNEAQ (reference sequence). Trimming shortened V by 5 bases and J by 0 bases, and 13 bases separated the two germline ends. The CDR3 sequence is 16 residues long.

V and J are TRBV4-1 and TRBJ2-3; unclear D gene. The CDR3 runs 13 residues. Trimming shortened V by 4 bases and J by 4 bases, and 9 bases separated the two germline ends. Germline V gene sequence: CDR1 MGHRA, CDR2 YSYEKL. CDR3 sequence reads: CASSRLQPDTQYF. The CDR3, as DNA: TGCGCCAGCAGCCGACTTCAGCCAGATACGCAGTATTTT.